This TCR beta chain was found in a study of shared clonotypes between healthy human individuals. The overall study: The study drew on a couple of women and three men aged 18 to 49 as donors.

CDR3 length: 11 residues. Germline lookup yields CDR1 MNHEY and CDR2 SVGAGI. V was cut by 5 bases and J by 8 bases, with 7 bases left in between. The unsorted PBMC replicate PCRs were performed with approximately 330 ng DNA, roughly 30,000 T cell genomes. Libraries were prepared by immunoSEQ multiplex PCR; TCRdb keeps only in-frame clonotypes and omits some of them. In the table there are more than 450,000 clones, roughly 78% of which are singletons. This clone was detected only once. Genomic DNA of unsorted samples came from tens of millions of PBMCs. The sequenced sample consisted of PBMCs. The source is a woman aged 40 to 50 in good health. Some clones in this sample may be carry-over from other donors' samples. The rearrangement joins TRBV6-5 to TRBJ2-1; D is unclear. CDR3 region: CASSRSDEQFF. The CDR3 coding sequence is TGTGCCAGCAGTCGAAGCGATGAGCAGTTCTTC.